These T cell receptor beta chains were read from a single sample in a study of T cell repertoires in cytomegalovirus infection. These receptors lack a known antigen. MiXCR, run by TCRdb on the reads, gives a single entry per CDR3 protein. The sample has hundreds of thousands of distinct CDR3 sequences, about 31% seen once. The material sequenced was cultured CD8+ T cells from PBMCs, taken from culture after CMV antigen stimulation. These receptors originate from a human donor in good health (CMV status not recorded). Some clones in this sample may be carry-over from other donors' samples. Each CDR3 is given with its conserved first and last residue. D genes are given only for firm matches. Clone size is stated in some rows and not others, as once, few, many or a class when expanded.

length	V	D	J	size	DNA	CDR3
13	TRBV5-6	.	TRBJ1-1	few	TGTGCCAGCAGCCCAAACGCTAACACTGAAGCTTTCTTT	CASSPNANTEAFF
13	TRBV27	TRBD1	TRBJ2-1	few	TGTGCCAGCAGTCCAGACAGGGGAAATGAGCAGTTCTTC	CASSPDRGNEQFF
17	TRBV24-1	.	TRBJ2-3	once	TGTGCCACCAGTGATTTGTTAGAGGACCCAAGCACAGATACGCAGTATTTT	CATSDLLEDPSTDTQYF
14	TRBV19	.	TRBJ2-7	.	TGTGCCAGTAGTAGGCCAGGGAGGAAGTACGAGCAGTACTTC	CASSRPGRKYEQYF
13	TRBV5-5	.	TRBJ2-1	.	TGTGCCAGCAATGGTGGGGGAGTCAATGAGCAGTTCTTC	CASNGGGVNEQFF
13	TRBV5-1	.	TRBJ1-3	.	TGCGCCAGCAGAAGGGACTCTGGAAACACCATATATTTT	CASRRDSGNTIYF
14	TRBV6-2/TRBV6-3	.	TRBJ2-2	.	TGTGCCAGCAGAGCAGGGGTCTTGGACGGGGAGCTGTTTTTT	CASRAGVLDGELFF
11	TRBV12-3/TRBV12-4	.	TRBJ1-2	.	TGTGCCCTGGGGAGGGGACGTGGCTACACCTTC	CALGRGRGYTF
14	TRBV19	.	TRBJ1-5	.	TGTGCCAGTAGGAGGACACAGGAGGCTCAGCCCCAGCATTTT	CASRRTQEAQPQHF
13	TRBV6-5	.	TRBJ2-2	.	TGTGCCAGCAGTTACTCGTGGGGCGGGGAGCTGTTTTTT	CASSYSWGGELFF
14	TRBV7-8	.	TRBJ2-2	few	TGTGCCAGCAGCCCCTGGGCCCTCGGCGGGGAGCTGTTTTTT	CASSPWALGGELFF
13	TRBV7-2	.	TRBJ1-2	few	TGTGCCAGCAGCAAACCGGGCCTCGAAGACTACACCTTC	CASSKPGLEDYTF
14	TRBV19	.	TRBJ1-6	.	TGTGCCAGTAGTATACAGGGCTATAATTCACCCCTCCACTTT	CASSIQGYNSPLHF
15	TRBV7-2	.	TRBJ1-2	many	TGTGCCAGCAGCTCCCCTCAGGCAGCTAACTATGGCTACACCTTC	CASSSPQAANYGYTF
16	TRBV23-1	.	TRBJ1-5	.	TGCGCCAGCAGTCAATCCAGGGAGAAGGGCAATCAGCCCCAGCATTTT	CASSQSREKGNQPQHF
16	TRBV10-3	.	TRBJ2-3	once	TGTGCCATCAGTGAGTCGGTGGGGGGGGCCGCAGATACGCAGTATTTT	CAISESVGGAADTQYF
16	TRBV12-3/TRBV12-4	TRBD2	TRBJ2-1	many	TGTGCCAGCAGCCTTACCGGGACTAGCGAAGTAGATGAGCAGTTCTTC	CASSLTGTSEVDEQFF
15	TRBV14	.	TRBJ1-2	.	TGTGCCAGCAGCCAAGGAACAGGGAATTTCTATGGCTACACCTTC	CASSQGTGNFYGYTF
14	TRBV7-9	.	TRBJ1-1	.	TGTGCCAGCAGCTTCACAGGAGAGGGCACTGAAGCTTTCTTT	CASSFTGEGTEAFF
13	TRBV11-1	.	TRBJ2-1	.	TGTGCCAGCAGCTCAGGGGTCTTTAATGAGCAGTTCTTC	CASSSGVFNEQFF
13	TRBV20-1	.	TRBJ1-2	.	TGCAGTGCGCCGGGATCTAAGCTCTATGGCTACACCTTC	CSAPGSKLYGYTF
14	TRBV27	.	TRBJ2-1	.	TGTGCCAGCAGTCCACTCAGAGCCTACAATGAGCAGTTCTTC	CASSPLRAYNEQFF